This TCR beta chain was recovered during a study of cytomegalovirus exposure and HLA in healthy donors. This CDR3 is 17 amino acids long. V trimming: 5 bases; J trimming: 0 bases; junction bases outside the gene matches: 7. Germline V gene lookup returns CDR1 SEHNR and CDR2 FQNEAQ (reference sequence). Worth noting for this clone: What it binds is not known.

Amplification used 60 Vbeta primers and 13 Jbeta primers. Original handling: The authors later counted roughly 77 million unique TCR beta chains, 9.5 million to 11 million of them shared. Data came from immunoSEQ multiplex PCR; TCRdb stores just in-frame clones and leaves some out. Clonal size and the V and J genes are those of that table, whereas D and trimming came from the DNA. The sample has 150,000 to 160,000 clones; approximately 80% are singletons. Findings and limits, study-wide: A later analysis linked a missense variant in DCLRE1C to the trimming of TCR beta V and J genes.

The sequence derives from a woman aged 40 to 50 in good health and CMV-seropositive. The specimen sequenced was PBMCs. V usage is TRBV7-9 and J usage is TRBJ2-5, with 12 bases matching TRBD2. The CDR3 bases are TGTGCCAGCAGCCCCCACACTAGCGGGGGGTACCAAGAGACCCAGTACTTC. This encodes CASSPHTSGGYQETQYF.